This note documents a single T cell receptor (beta chain) sequence. What it recognizes is unknown. This specimen comes from a study of cytotoxic CD8 clonotypes in ibrutinib-treated CLL. Study-wide background: The average sample held about 260,000 productive templates and about 99,000 productive rearrangements.

The ends were cut back, 0 bases at V and 6 bases at J, with 7 bases in the middle. The CDR3 covers 13 residues. In germline, CDR1 is SGDLS, CDR2 YYNGEE. Broader study findings: Public clonotypes showed up rarely, and on treatment they shrank or held steady.

A 1 in 200,000 to 1 in 1 million T cell depth was the sequencing target. Only in-frame clones appear in the TCRdb table, and some are missing; sequencing was by immunoSEQ multiplex PCR. Counted here are roughly 51,000 clones, around half occurring once; the ten biggest clones make up about 30%. This clonotype was obtained from a human donor with chronic lymphocytic leukemia. The rearrangement uses TRBV9 and TRBJ2-1; D gene uncertain. The specimen comprised PBMCs, sampled after 12 months of ibrutinib treatment. CDR3 sequence (DNA): TGTGCCAGCAGCGTAGACATGGGCAATGAGCAGTTCTTC. Its translation is CASSVDMGNEQFF. The full variable domain, its missing parts supplied by reference TRBV9 and TRBJ2-1, is DSGVTQTPKHLITATGQRVTLRCSPRSGDLSVYWYQQSLDQGLQFLIQYYNGEERAKGNILERFSAQQFPDLHSELNLSSLELGDSALYFCASSVDMGNEQFFGPGTRLTVL.